Below, one TCR beta chain is given with its context. Its antigen has not been determined. Per-base qualities were not stored, and no clone one base away is much larger. Only healthy Caucasian donors were included. Three pairs of female monozygotic twins, all aged about 18 to 30 years, were included in the twin cohort. RNA for TCR libraries was isolated from peripheral blood mononuclear cells. V is pared back by 1 base and J by 6 bases, with 18 bases lying between the germline termini. The cysteine opens and the phenylalanine closes a CDR3 of 16 amino acids. CDR3 DNA only is kept here, 48 bases in frame from base 1. This specimen comes from a study of identical twins (dated by TCRdb to about 2016). Notes on the research overall: The study deep-sequenced TCR alpha and beta repertoires from monozygotic twins, unrelated adults of various ages and cord blood to test whether fetal clonotypes persist. Replicate twin experiments were performed at different times using different library preparation protocols to rule out contamination.

Library creation used 5' RACE. TCRdb lists the instrument as Illumina HiSeq 2000. Template switching added a universal primer binding site, and the final cDNA carried a unique molecular identifier that allowed TCR cDNA molecules to be counted accurately. First-strand cDNA for TCR alpha and beta chains was synthesized from specific primers in the conserved constant-segment region. To control for contamination, every cDNA library carried two barcodes: a SMART-Mk sample barcode plus Illumina barcodes. TruSeq adapter sequences along with Illumina sample barcodes were introduced in two successive PCR steps. TCR alpha and beta cDNA libraries were sequenced on the Illumina HiSeq platform with custom primers. Per the authors' processing: MiGEC was used to process raw reads and extract unique molecular identifiers, and MiXCR was used to find CDR3 positions. For each individual, recombination models were inferred using an EM algorithm with the repgenHMM and IGoR tools. Shared clonotype analysis was performed with the tcR package in R, normalizing sharing by the product of cloneset sizes. To study raw recombination without the effects of thymic and clonal selection, out-of-frame nonproductive sequences were analyzed. Using fastp at Q25 and MiXCR, TCRdb reprocessed the public reads and kept productive beta chains. Rows matching on CDR3 protein sequence are summarized as one entry with the most common DNA and genes. Here the V and J calls rest on TCRdb's processing, not on the authors' analysis. The sample table contains 650,000 to 750,000 distinct CDR3 sequences; only one count was recorded for about 20% of them. 4.3% of the sample goes to the ten largest clones.

Overall study outcomes, separate from this receptor: Abundant cord blood beta clonotypes had fewer insertions, young adult naive repertoires showed a similar but weaker trend, and memory repertoires showed no such trend. In monozygotic twins, recombination models systematically underestimated out-of-frame TCR alpha sharing, but the models matched the sharing seen between unrelated individuals. Compared with coincidental sharing between unrelated individuals, out-of-frame TCR alpha sequences shared between twins had an excess of sequences with low generation probability. Zero-insertion analyses could be partly confounded by invariant T cells such as MAIT and iNKT, although diverse VJ usage argued against such confounding for most clonotypes. The excess sharing between twins in beta out-of-frame sequences was weaker because fewer shared sequences reduced the signal-to-noise ratio. Conclusions relied on cross-sectional statistical analysis, since the same donors could not be followed over many years.

The same sample was also used in a study of T cells expressing NK-cell markers. As the second publication notes: Three sorted T-cell subsets (CD3+CD56+NKG2C+, CD3+CD56+NKG2C- and CD3+CD56-NKG2C+) from 8 or 9 donors had their TCR beta-chain repertoires profiled. Of the eight sequenced donors, seven were found to be HCMV-seropositive and one was found to be HCMV-seronegative. To restrict sorting to alphabetaTCR-expressing T cells, an anti-gammadeltaTCR antibody was added in several experiments. In six donors, the dominant CD3+CD56+NKG2C+ clonotypes were found to rank among the top 10 CD8+ clonotypes and to make up 1.0-7.0% of CD8+ T cells. Those dominant clonotypes were again the most abundant among CD3+CD56-NKG2C+ cells in a handful of donors, at 28.3-60.1%. Whether the expanded NKG2C-expressing T cell clones were specific for HCMV antigens was left unclear. Randomly selected healthy volunteers, three men and five women, were used as the eight sequenced donors. HCMV serostatus was determined by detecting HCMV-specific IgG in serum with a commercial ELISA kit. Bulk peripheral blood T-cell repertoires were additionally sequenced from unsorted PBMC for over 5 donors. Reads were demultiplexed and grouped by UMI with MIGEC, and clonotypes were assembled and quantified with MiTCR. To exclude erroneous sequences, only TCR cDNA sequences supported by at least two reads were retained. The tcR package was used for downstream repertoire analysis, and clonotypes were matched across fractions by CDR3 nucleotide sequence plus V segment. Antigen specificity was annotated against VDJdb with VDJmatch, allowing one amino acid substitution in CDR3.

The sequence was obtained from a woman between 18 and 30 years old in good health. What was sequenced was PBMCs. The V gene is TRBV12-3 or TRBV12-4 and the J gene is TRBJ1-1; TRBD1 is a possible D gene, resting on 6 matching bases. The DNA sequence is given as TGTGCCAGCAGTTTAGACCAGACCCTGACAGGAGCTGAAGCTTTCTTT. The encoded protein is CASSLDQTLTGAEAFF.